Listed here are 24 T cell receptor beta chains from one sample, sequenced in a study of T cell responses to AZD1222 COVID-19 vaccine. Method: immunoSEQ multiplex PCR; TCRdb's copy keeps in-frame clones and lacks some. The sample includes some 150,000 clones, roughly 91% of them seen just once. Sequencing used peripheral blood, obtained on day 0 of AZD1222 vaccination. The source is an adult in good health.

The chain has TRBV4-1 and TRBJ2-6, with D unresolved. This CDR3 is 15 amino acids long. Germline CDR1 is MGHRA and CDR2 is YSYEKL. V was pared by 9 bases and J by 1 base, with 13 bases between. The CDR3 DNA reads TGCGCCAGTGGGCCGGTGGCGTCTGGGGCCAACGTCCTGACTTTC. Translated, it gives CASGPVASGANVLTF.

V gene TRBV24-1 combines with J gene TRBJ1-6, with D possibly TRBD1 on 5 matching bases. Germline V gene sequence: CDR1 KGHDR, CDR2 SFDVKD. The CDR3 is 23 residues long. V dropped 1 base and J dropped 4 bases, with 31 bases sitting between them. CDR3 sequence: CATSDFVHRWCRESCMYNSPLHF. The CDR3 DNA is TGTGCCACCAGTGATTTTGTTCACCGGTGGTGCAGGGAAAGTTGTATGTATAATTCACCCCTCCACTTT.

The table lists this clone with a count of one. The chain couples TRBV5-6 to TRBJ2-5; TRBD2 matches at 7 bases. Looked up from germline, CDR1 is SGHDT and CDR2 is YYEEEE. V trimming: 4 bases; J trimming: 5 bases; junction bases outside the gene matches: 14. This CDR3 comprises 16 residues. The CDR3: CASSLAGAGRIETQYF. The CDR3 DNA reads TGTGCCAGCAGCCTCGCGGGAGCGGGGAGGATCGAGACCCAGTACTTC.

This chain uses TRBV21-1 with TRBJ1-5. TRBV21-1 has pseudogene status. CDR3 length: 16 amino acids. As DNA, the CDR3 is TGTGCCAGCAGGTCAGAGGAAAGAAATAGCAATCAGCCCCAGCATTTT. It is translated as CASRSEERNSNQPQHF.

This rearrangement joins TRBV30 to TRBJ2-6; tentative D call: TRBD2 (5 bases). V was cut by 0 bases and J by 4 bases, with 13 bases left in between. The CDR3 runs to 16 residues. Germline V CDR1 and CDR2: GTSNPN, SVGIG (reference sequence). The CDR3 loop reads CAWSVLGLLGANVLTF. The DNA for the CDR3 is TGTGCCTGGAGTGTACTCGGACTCCTGGGGGCCAACGTCCTGACTTTC.

V usage is TRBV2 and J usage is TRBJ2-7; 8 nucleotides match TRBD1. In germline, CDR1 is SNHLY, CDR2 FYNNEI. Germline trimming cut 6 bases from V and 0 bases from J; bases unmatched to any gene: 7. This CDR3 spans 15 amino acids. The CDR3 DNA reads as TGTGCCAGCAGGCTCGGACAGGGTCTCTCCTACGAGCAGTACTTC. The encoded protein is CASRLGQGLSYEQYF.

The chain is built from TRBV28 and TRBJ1-2; D is unresolved. Germline V lookup: CDR1 MDHEN, CDR2 SYDVKM. The ends were cut back, 3 bases at V and 8 bases at J, with 22 bases in the middle. The CDR3 loop spans 16 amino acids. CDR3 nucleotide sequence: TGTGCCAGCAGTTTCTGGTTGGCAGGACGACCCAGGGGCTACACCTTC. This encodes CASSFWLAGRPRGYTF.

The rearrangement joins TRBV4-3 to TRBJ2-3, with 10 bases matching TRBD2. In germline, CDR1 is LGHNA, CDR2 YSLEER. The CDR3 consists of 18 residues. V trimming: 5 bases; J trimming: 4 bases; junction bases outside the gene matches: 15. The CDR3 DNA reads as TGCGCCAGCAGCTCAACACGACAAGGACTAGCGGCCTCAGATACGCAGTATTTT. Protein sequence: CASSSTRQGLAASDTQYF.

DNA for the CDR3: TGTGCCAGCAGTTTAAGGGGACTAGGGGAGCAGTTCTTC. Amino acid sequence: CASSLRGLGEQFF. This sequence joins TRBV27 and TRBJ2-1; 8 bases are shared with TRBD2. With V trimmed by 2 bases and J by 10 bases, 4 bases remained unmatched. The CDR3 totals 13 residues. In germline, CDR1 is MNHEY, CDR2 SMNVEV (reference sequence).

Only one count was recorded for this clone. This chain joins TRBV7-3 and TRBJ2-1; no clear D. Germline lookup yields CDR1 SGHTA and CDR2 FQGTGA. The ends were cut back, 2 bases at V and 6 bases at J, with 8 bases in the middle. CDR3 length: 13 amino acids. In nucleotides, the CDR3 is TGTGCCAGCAGCTTAGGGGTGGGCAATGAGCAGTTCTTC. Translation: CASSLGVGNEQFF.

The chain combines TRBV18 with TRBJ1-2; D not resolved. The CDR3 is 15 amino acids. CDR1 KGHSH and CDR2 LQKENI come from the germline V gene. Trimming took 2 bases from V and 8 from J, leaving 18 bases between them. For the CDR3, the DNA is TGTGCCAGCTCACCAGAATTTGGGCCGGCAGGAGGCTACACCTTC. It translates to CASSPEFGPAGGYTF.

The chain links TRBV2 to TRBJ2-1; a weak D match, TRBD1 (5 bases). This CDR3 is 13 amino acids long. V lost 8 bases and J lost 0, with 8 bases in between. Germline V gene lookup returns CDR1 SNHLY and CDR2 FYNNEI. The CDR3 DNA reads as TGTGCCAGCGGGGCCAGCTCCTACAATGAGCAGTTCTTC. This gives the protein CASGASSYNEQFF.

The chain joins TRBV7-8 to TRBJ1-1, with 7 bases fitting TRBD1. V shed 5 bases and J 2 bases; nucleotides not matched to a gene: 14. CDR1 SGHVS and CDR2 FQNEAQ come from the germline V gene. The length of the CDR3 is 17 residues. As DNA, the CDR3 is TGTGCCAGCAGCCCTGGGGACAGTATGGGGAAAAACACTGAAGCTTTCTTT. This codes for CASSPGDSMGKNTEAFF.

The genes are TRBV24-1 and TRBJ2-1; no clear D gene. Deletions cut 5 bases from V and 2 bases from J, with 12 bases between. In germline, CDR1 is KGHDR, CDR2 SFDVKD. The CDR3 is 15 amino acids. CDR3: CATSVRARPYNEQFF. The CDR3 nucleotides are TGTGCCACCAGTGTTCGGGCCCGTCCCTACAATGAGCAGTTCTTC.

This sequence joins TRBV7-8 and TRBJ2-7; D might be TRBD2 (5 bases). This CDR3 comprises 12 residues. V lost 5 bases, J lost 4 bases, and 9 bases lay in between. Per germline, CDR1 SGHVS and CDR2 FQNEAQ. This chain's CDR3 is CASSHSGYEQYF. CDR3 nucleotide sequence: TGTGCCAGCAGCCACAGCGGATACGAGCAGTACTTC. Full variable domain (rest looked up from reference TRBV7-8 and TRBJ2-7): GAGVSQSPRYKVAKRGQDVALRCDPISGHVSLFWYQQALGQGPEFLTYFQNEAQLDKSGLPSDRFFAERPEGSVSTLKIQRTQQEDSAVYLCASSHSGYEQYFGPGTRLTVT.

The V gene is TRBV6-6, the J gene TRBJ1-3; D perhaps matches TRBD1 (6 bases). The CDR3 is 14 residues long. V lost 7 bases, J lost 3 bases, and 13 bases lay in between. Germline assignment: CDR1 MNHNY and CDR2 SVGAGI (reference sequence). CDR3 DNA: TGTGCCAGCACCTTCGAACAGGGTGGAAACACCATATATTTT. Its translation: CASTFEQGGNTIYF.

The V and J genes are TRBV27 and TRBJ1-2; D ambiguous. V lost 3 bases and J 8 bases, leaving 4 bases between the germline ends. Germline V gene data show CDR1 as MNHEY and CDR2 as SMNVEV (reference sequence). This CDR3 region has 10 residues. The CDR3 DNA reads as TGTGCCAGCAGTTTGCAGGGCTACACCTTC. Protein product: CASSLQGYTF.

This chain uses TRBV28 with TRBJ1-5, with D possibly TRBD1 on 6 matching bases. This CDR3 region has 15 residues. Per germline, CDR1 MDHEN and CDR2 SYDVKM. With 2 bases removed from V and 6 bases from J, the gap between germline ends came to 14 bases. The CDR3 loop is CASSLGRGEVQPQHF. The CDR3 DNA follows: TGTGCCAGCAGTTTAGGCAGGGGAGAGGTTCAGCCCCAGCATTTT. The complete variable domain, with remaining parts taken from reference TRBV28 and TRBJ1-5, reads DVKVTQSSRYLVKRTGEKVFLECVQDMDHENMFWYRQDPGLGLRLIYFSYDVKMKEKGDIPEGYSVSREKKERFSLILESASTNQTSMYLCASSLGRGEVQPQHFGDGTRLSIL.

This clone was recorded once. The chain is built from TRBV6-5 and TRBJ1-2; maybe TRBD1 (5 bases). CDR1 MNHEY and CDR2 SVGAGI come from the germline V gene. V lost 7 bases and J lost 8, with 17 bases in between. The CDR3 extends over 13 amino acids. Written as DNA, the CDR3 is TGTGCCAGCAACGTTAAAGGGGCGCCCGGCTACACCTTC. This sequence encodes CASNVKGAPGYTF.

The chain couples TRBV4-2 to TRBJ1-1; D is uncertain. Germline-derived CDR1 and CDR2 are LGHNA and YNFKEQ. The V end lost 1 base, the J end lost 1 base, and 16 bases lay between the germline ends. The CDR3 totals 17 residues. The CDR3 reads CASSQARFGETNTEAFF. In DNA form, the CDR3 reads TGTGCCAGCAGCCAAGCAAGGTTTGGGGAGACGAACACTGAAGCTTTCTTT.

V usage is TRBV11-2 and J usage is TRBJ2-5, with D tentatively TRBD2 (7 bases). The CDR3 contains 17 residues. V lost 5 bases and J 4 bases, leaving 23 bases between the germline ends. The V gene's germline CDR1 is SGHAT and CDR2 FQNNGV. CDR3 sequence reads: CASSPIGGREGRETQYF. DNA for the CDR3: TGTGCCAGCAGCCCAATAGGGGGTAGGGAGGGACGAGAGACCCAGTACTTC.

This clone was counted a single time. This chain uses TRBV11-2 with TRBJ2-2; D perhaps matches TRBD1 (5 bases). The CDR3 has 16 residues. CDR1 SGHAT and CDR2 FQNNGV come from the germline V gene. With 4 bases removed from V and 0 bases from J, the gap between germline ends came to 12 bases. The CDR3 DNA reads TGTGCCAGCAGCTCAACAGGTTACGCGAACACCGGGGAGCTGTTTTTT. Translated: CASSSTGYANTGELFF.

J is TRBJ2-2 and V is TRBV28, with D unclear. The CDR3 has 13 residues. Germline V gives CDR1 MDHEN, CDR2 SYDVKM. V dropped 5 bases and J dropped 4 bases, with 8 bases sitting between them. CDR3 sequence: CASSIQITGELFF. CDR3 in DNA: TGTGCCAGCAGTATTCAGATCACCGGGGAGCTGTTTTTT.

The rearrangement links TRBV9 to TRBJ1-3; D is perhaps TRBD1 (5 bases). CDR1 and CDR2 from the germline V gene are SGDLS and YYNGEE. V lost 4 bases, J lost 3 bases, and 14 bases lay in between. The CDR3 is 15 residues long. CDR3 sequence reads: CASSSGTLVGNTIYF. The DNA of the CDR3 is TGTGCCAGCAGCTCCGGGACTCTGGTTGGAAACACCATATATTTT. The whole variable domain, filled in from reference TRBV9 and TRBJ1-3, reads DSGVTQTPKHLITATGQRVTLRCSPRSGDLSVYWYQQSLDQGLQFLIQYYNGEERAKGNILERFSAQQFPDLHSELNLSSLELGDSALYFCASSSGTLVGNTIYFGEGSWLTVV.